This TCR beta chain appears in the sequencing data of a study of sequential checkpoint blockade in melanoma. Looking at the study overall: Arm A got nivolumab then ipilimumab; arm B the reverse, 1:1.

Repertoires were generated with immunoSEQ multiplex PCR, while TCRdb's copy carries only in-frame clones and drops some. Of around 5,700 clones in the sample, about 85% were seen once. CDR1 MDHEN and CDR2 SYDVKM come from the germline V gene. CDR3 length: 16 amino acids. V shed 5 bases and J 3 bases; nucleotides not matched to a gene: 9. As to treatment: randomized to nivolumab then ipilimumab (arm A) or the reverse (arm B). From thawed PBMCs, live CD3+CD8+ cells negative for CD19 and CD56 were sorted. The TCR sequence derives from a human donor with melanoma. This sequence joins TRBV28 and TRBJ1-5; 8 bases map to TRBD1. Material: CD8+ T cells sorted from blood (inferred from file names), obtained from a patient given nivolumab and ipilimumab in sequence. The CDR3: CASSAPGTGDNQPQHF. The CDR3 DNA sequence: TGTGCCAGCAGTGCACCCGGGACAGGAGACAATCAGCCCCAGCATTTT.